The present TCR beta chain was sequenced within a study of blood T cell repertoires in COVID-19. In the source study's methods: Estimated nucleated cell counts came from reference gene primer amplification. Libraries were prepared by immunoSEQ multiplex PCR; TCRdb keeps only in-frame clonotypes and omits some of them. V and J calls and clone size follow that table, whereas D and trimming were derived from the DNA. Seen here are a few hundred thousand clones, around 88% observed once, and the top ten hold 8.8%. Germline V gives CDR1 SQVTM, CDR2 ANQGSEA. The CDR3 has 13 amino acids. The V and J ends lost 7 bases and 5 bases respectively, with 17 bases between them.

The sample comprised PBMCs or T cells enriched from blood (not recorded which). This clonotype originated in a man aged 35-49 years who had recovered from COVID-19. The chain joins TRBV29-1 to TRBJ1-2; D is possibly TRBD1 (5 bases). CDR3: CSAKMGQEYGYTF. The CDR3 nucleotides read TGCAGCGCCAAAATGGGGCAGGAGTATGGCTACACCTTC.